This is a list of T cell receptor beta chains from one sample in a study of T cells in Graves' hyperthyroidism and ophthalmopathy. TCRdb reanalysed the multiplex PCR reads using MiXCR and keeps one entry per CDR3 protein. The sample records fewer than 500,000 distinct CDR3 sequences, about 15% being singletons. What was sequenced was blood. The receptors shown here come from a woman in her thirties with Graves' ophthalmopathy. Each CDR3 is given without its conserved first and last residue. A D gene is named only where the DNA matches it firmly.

D gene: .; J gene: TRBJ1-1; V gene: TRBV30; CDR3 protein: AWRTGWDTEAF
D gene: TRBD1; J gene: TRBJ1-1; V gene: TRBV14; CDR3 protein: ASSLIGQGAMNTEAF
D gene: .; J gene: TRBJ2-3; V gene: TRBV19; CDR3 protein: ASTMGGTDTQY
D gene: .; J gene: TRBJ2-7; V gene: TRBV7-9; CDR3 protein: ASSLDGTVSSYEQY
D gene: TRBD1; J gene: TRBJ1-5; V gene: TRBV2; CDR3 protein: ASLARTGTGGQPQH
D gene: TRBD1; J gene: TRBJ1-3; V gene: TRBV7-2; CDR3 protein: ASSLAGTDGNTIY
D gene: .; J gene: TRBJ1-1; V gene: TRBV27; CDR3 protein: ASSRTGAAVNTEAF
D gene: .; J gene: TRBJ2-5; V gene: TRBV3-1; CDR3 protein: ASSHLTTIGVETQY
D gene: .; J gene: TRBJ2-5; V gene: TRBV2; CDR3 protein: ASGSGDQGTQY
D gene: TRBD2; J gene: TRBJ2-2; V gene: TRBV20-1; CDR3 protein: SARGLAGSTGELF
D gene: TRBD2; J gene: TRBJ2-1; V gene: TRBV2; CDR3 protein: ASSGGLAGRHNEQF
D gene: .; J gene: TRBJ1-1; V gene: TRBV3-1; CDR3 protein: ASSPGVIFMNTEAF
D gene: TRBD2; J gene: TRBJ2-1; V gene: TRBV12-3/TRBV12-4; CDR3 protein: ASSYPGGLQSYNEQF
D gene: TRBD2; J gene: TRBJ2-5; V gene: TRBV20-1; CDR3 protein: SARQGFSGGSTSGETQY
D gene: .; J gene: TRBJ2-1; V gene: TRBV20-1; CDR3 protein: SANGQRGLYNEQF
D gene: .; J gene: TRBJ1-6; V gene: TRBV27; CDR3 protein: ASSSSALVASPLH
D gene: .; J gene: TRBJ1-6; V gene: TRBV30; CDR3 protein: AWSTGWTLALH